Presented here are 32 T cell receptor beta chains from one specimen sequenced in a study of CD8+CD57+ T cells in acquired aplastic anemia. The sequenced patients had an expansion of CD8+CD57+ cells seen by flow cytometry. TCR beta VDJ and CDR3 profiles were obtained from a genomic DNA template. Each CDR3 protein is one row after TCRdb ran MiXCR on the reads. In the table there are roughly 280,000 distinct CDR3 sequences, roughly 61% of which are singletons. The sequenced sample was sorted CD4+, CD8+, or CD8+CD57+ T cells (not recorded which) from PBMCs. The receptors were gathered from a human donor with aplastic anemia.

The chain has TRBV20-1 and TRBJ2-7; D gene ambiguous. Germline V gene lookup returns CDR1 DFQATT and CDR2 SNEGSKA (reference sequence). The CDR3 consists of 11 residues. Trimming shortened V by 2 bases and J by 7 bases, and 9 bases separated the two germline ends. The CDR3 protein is CSARRVGEQYF. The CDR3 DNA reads TGCAGTGCTAGACGGGTTGGGGAGCAGTACTTC.

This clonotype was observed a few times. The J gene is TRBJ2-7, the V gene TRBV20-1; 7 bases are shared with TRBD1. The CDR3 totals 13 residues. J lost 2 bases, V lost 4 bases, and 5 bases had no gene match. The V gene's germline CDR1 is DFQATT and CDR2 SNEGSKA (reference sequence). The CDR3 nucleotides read TGCAGTGCTAAGGGACAGTCCACCTACGAGCAGTACTTC. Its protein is CSAKGQSTYEQYF.

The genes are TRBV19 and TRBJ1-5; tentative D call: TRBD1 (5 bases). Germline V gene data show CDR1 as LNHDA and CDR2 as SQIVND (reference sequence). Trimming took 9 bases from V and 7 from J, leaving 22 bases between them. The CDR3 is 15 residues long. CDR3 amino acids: CARRRRGLFWQPQHF. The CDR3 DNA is TGTGCCAGGCGACGAAGGGGACTCTTCTGGCAGCCCCAGCATTTT.

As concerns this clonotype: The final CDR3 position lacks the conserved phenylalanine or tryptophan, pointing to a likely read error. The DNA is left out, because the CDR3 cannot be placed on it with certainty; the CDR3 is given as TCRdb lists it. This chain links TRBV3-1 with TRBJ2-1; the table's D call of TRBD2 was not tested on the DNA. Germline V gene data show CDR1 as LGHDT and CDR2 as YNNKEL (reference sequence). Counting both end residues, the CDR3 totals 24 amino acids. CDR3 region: CASSQEPAGLGYTFGSGGPWEQFS.

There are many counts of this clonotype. The CDR3 region is CASSRGDRGFEIYEQYF. CDR3 sequence (DNA): TGTGCCAGTAGTAGAGGGGACAGGGGCTTCGAAATCTACGAGCAGTACTTC. This sequence joins TRBV19 and TRBJ2-7; 10 bases are shared with TRBD1. Trimming removed 4 bases from V and 3 bases from J; junction bases left unmatched: 12. In germline, CDR1 is LNHDA, CDR2 SQIVND (reference sequence). The CDR3 contains 17 residues.

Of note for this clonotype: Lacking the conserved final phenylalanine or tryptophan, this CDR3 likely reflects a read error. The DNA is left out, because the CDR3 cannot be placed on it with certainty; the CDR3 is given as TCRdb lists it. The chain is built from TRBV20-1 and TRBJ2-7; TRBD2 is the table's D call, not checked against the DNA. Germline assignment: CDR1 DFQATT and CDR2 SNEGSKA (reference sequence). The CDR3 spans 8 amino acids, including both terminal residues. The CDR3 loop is CSARGTAG.

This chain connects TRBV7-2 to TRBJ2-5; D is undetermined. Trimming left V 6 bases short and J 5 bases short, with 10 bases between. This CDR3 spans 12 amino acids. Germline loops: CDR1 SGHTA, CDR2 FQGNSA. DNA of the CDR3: TGTGCCAGCAGATCAGTAGGGGAGACCCAGTACTTC. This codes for CASRSVGETQYF.

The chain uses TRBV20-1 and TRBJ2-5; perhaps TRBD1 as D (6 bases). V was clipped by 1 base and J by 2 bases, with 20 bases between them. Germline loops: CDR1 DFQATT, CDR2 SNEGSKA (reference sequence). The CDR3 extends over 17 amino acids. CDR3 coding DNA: TGCAGTGCTAGAGTTACGGGACCGGGACACATGCAAGAGACCCAGTACTTC. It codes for CSARVTGPGHMQETQYF.

In nucleotides, the CDR3 is TGTGCCAGCAGTGCTACAGGGGGCGCTGGGGCCAACGTCCTGACTTTC. Its protein product is CASSATGGAGANVLTF. This rearrangement joins TRBV2 to TRBJ2-6; 9 nucleotides agree with TRBD1. Germline CDR1 is SNHLY and CDR2 is FYNNEI. V was pared by 4 bases and J by 2 bases, with 3 bases of the junction left unmatched. The CDR3 is 16 amino acids.

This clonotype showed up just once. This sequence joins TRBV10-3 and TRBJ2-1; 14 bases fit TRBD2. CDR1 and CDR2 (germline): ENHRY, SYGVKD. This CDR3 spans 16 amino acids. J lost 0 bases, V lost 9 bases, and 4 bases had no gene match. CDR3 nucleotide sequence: TGTGCCATTGGGACTAGCGGGGGACCCTCCTACAATGAGCAGTTCTTC. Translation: CAIGTSGGPSYNEQFF.

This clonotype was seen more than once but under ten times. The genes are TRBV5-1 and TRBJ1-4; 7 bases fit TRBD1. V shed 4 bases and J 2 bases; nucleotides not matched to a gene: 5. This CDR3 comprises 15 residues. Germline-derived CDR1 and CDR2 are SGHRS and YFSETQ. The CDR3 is CASSPSGQTNEKLFF. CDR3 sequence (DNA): TGCGCCAGCAGCCCTTCGGGACAGACTAATGAAAAACTGTTTTTT.

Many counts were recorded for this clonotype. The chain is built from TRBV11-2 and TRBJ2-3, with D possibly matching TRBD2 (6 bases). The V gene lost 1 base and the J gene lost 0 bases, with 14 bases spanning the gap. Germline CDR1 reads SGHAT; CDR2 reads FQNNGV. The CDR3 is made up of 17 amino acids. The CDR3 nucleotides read TGTGCCAGCAGCTTAGGGCCGGGAGCCCTGAGCACAGATACGCAGTATTTT. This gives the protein CASSLGPGALSTDTQYF. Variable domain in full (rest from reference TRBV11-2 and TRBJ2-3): EAGVAQSPRYKIIEKRQSVAFWCNPISGHATLYWYQQILGQGPKLLIQFQNNGVVDDSQLPKDRFSAERLKGVDSTLKIQPAKLEDSAVYLCASSLGPGALSTDTQYFGPGTRLTVL.

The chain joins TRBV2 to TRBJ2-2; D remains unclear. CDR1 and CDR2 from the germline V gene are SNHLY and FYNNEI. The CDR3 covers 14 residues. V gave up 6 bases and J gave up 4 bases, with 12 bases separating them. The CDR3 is CASRNPSPTGELFF. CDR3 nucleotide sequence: TGTGCCAGCAGGAACCCATCGCCCACCGGGGAGCTGTTTTTT.

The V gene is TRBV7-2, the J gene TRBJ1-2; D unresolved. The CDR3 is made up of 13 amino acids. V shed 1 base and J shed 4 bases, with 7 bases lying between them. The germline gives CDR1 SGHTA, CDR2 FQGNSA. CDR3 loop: CASSLGSGYGYTF. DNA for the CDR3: TGTGCCAGCAGCTTAGGATCTGGCTATGGCTACACCTTC.

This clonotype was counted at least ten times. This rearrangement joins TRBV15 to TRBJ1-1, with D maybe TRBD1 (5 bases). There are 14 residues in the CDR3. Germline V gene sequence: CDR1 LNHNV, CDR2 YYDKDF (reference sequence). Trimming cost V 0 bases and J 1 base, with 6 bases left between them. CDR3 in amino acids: CATSRDQGNTEAFF. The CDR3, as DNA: TGTGCCACCAGCAGAGATCAGGGGAACACTGAAGCTTTCTTT.

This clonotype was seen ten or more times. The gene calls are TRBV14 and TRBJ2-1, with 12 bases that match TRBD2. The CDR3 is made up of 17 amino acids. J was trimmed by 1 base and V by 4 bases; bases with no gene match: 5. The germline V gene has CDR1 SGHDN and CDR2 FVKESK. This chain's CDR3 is CASSPRLAGASYNEQFF. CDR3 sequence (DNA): TGTGCCAGCAGCCCTAGACTAGCGGGAGCGTCCTACAATGAGCAGTTCTTC.

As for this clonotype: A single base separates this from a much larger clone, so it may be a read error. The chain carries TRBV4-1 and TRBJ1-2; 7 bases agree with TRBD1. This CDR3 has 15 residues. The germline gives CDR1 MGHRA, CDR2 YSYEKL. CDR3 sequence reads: CASSQGGQEIYGHTF. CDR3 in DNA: TGCGCCAGCAGCCAAGGCGGACAGGAGATATATGGCCACACCTTC.

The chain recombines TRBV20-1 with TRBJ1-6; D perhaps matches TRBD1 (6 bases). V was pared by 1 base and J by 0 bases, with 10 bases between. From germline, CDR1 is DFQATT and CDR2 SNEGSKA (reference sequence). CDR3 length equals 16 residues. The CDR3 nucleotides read TGCAGTGCTAGAGTCAGGGGCAGCTCCTATAATTCACCCCTCCACTTT. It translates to CSARVRGSSYNSPLHF.

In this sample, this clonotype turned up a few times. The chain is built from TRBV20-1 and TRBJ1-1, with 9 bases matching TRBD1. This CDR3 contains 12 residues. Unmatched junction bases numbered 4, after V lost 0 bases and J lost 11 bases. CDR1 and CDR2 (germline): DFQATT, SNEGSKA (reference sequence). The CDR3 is CSAREDRGLAFF. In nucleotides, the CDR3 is TGCAGTGCTAGAGAGGACAGGGGCCTCGCTTTCTTT.

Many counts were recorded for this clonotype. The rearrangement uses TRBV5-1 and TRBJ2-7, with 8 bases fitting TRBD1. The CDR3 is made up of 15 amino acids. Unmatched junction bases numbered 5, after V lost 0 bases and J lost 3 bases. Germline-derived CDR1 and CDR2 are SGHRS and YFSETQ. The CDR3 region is CASSLVQGAFYEQYF. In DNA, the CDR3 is TGCGCCAGCAGCTTGGTCCAGGGGGCATTCTACGAGCAGTACTTC.

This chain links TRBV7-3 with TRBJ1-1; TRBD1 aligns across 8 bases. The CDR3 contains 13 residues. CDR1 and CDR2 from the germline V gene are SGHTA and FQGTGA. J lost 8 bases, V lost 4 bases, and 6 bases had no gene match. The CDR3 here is CASSSGQGGEAFF. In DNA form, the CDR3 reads TGTGCCAGCAGCTCCGGACAGGGAGGGGAAGCTTTCTTT.

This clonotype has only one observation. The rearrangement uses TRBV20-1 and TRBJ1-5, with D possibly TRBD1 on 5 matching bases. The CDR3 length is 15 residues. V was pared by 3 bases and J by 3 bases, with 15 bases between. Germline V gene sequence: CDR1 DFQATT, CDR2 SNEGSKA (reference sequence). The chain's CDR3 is CSASPGQGVNQPQHF. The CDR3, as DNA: TGCAGTGCTAGCCCCGGGCAGGGTGTCAATCAGCCCCAGCATTTT.

The CDR3 is CASSGRTSTNEKLFF. The DNA for the CDR3 is TGTGCCAGCAGCGGACGGACATCAACTAATGAAAAACTGTTTTTT. This chain uses TRBV7-2 with TRBJ1-4, with a tentative D call TRBD1 (5 bases). Germline-derived CDR1 and CDR2 are SGHTA and FQGNSA. Trimming shortened V by 5 bases and J by 0 bases, and 10 bases separated the two germline ends. CDR3 length: 15 residues.

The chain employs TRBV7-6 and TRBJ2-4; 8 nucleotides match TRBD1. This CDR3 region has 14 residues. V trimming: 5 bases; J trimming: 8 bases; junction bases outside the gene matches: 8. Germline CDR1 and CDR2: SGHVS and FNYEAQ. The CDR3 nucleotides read TGTGCCAGCAGCCTATTACAGGGGGGTGACATTCAGTACTTC. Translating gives CASSLLQGGDIQYF.

The CDR3 coding sequence is TGTGCCATCAGCCCACAGGGATACTATGGCTACACCTTC. The encoded protein is CAISPQGYYGYTF. The chain carries TRBV10-3 and TRBJ1-2; tentatively, D is TRBD1 (6 bases). V lost 6 bases, J lost 3 bases, and 11 bases lay in between. Germline CDR1 ENHRY, CDR2 SYGVKD. The CDR3 loop spans 13 amino acids.

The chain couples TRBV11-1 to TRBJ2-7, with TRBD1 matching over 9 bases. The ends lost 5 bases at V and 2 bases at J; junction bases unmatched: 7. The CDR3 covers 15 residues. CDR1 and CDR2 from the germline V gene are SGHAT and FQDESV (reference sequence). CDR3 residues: CASSVGGTGTYEQYF. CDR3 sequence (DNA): TGTGCCAGCAGCGTAGGGGGGACAGGGACCTACGAGCAGTACTTC.

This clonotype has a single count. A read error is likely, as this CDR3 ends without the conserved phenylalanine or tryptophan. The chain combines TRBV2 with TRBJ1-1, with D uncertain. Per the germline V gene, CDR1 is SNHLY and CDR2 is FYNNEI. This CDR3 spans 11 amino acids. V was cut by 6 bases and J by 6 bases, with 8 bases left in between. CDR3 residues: CASSLDAEAFL. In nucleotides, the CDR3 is TGTGCCAGCAGCCTTGACGCTGAAGCTTTCCTT.

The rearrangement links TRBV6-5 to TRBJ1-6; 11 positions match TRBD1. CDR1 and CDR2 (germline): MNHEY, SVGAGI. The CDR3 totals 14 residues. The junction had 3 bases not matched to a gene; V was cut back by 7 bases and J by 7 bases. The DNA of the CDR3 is TGTGCCAGCACCTGGGACAGGGGGAATTCACCCCTCCACTTT. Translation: CASTWDRGNSPLHF.

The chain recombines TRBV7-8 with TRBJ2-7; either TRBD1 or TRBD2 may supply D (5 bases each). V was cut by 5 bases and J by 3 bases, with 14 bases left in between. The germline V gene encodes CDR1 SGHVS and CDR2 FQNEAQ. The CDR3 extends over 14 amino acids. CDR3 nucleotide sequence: TGTGCCAGCAGCCAAAGAGGGGATGTCTACGAGCAGTACTTC. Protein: CASSQRGDVYEQYF.

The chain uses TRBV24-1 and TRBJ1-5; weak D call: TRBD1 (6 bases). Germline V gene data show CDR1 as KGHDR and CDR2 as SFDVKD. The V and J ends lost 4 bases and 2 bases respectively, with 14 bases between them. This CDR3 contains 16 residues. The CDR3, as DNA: TGTGCCACCAGTGACCCTGGAGGGGGGGGCAATCAGCCCCAGCATTTT. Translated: CATSDPGGGGNQPQHF.

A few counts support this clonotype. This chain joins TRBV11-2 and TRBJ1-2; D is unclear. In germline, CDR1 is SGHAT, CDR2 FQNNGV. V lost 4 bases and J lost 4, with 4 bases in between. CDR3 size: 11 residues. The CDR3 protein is CASSSSYGYTF. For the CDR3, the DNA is TGTGCCAGCAGCTCCAGCTATGGCTACACCTTC. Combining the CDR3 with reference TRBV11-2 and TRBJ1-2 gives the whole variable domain EAGVAQSPRYKIIEKRQSVAFWCNPISGHATLYWYQQILGQGPKLLIQFQNNGVVDDSQLPKDRFSAERLKGVDSTLKIQPAKLEDSAVYLCASSSSYGYTFGSGTRLTVV.

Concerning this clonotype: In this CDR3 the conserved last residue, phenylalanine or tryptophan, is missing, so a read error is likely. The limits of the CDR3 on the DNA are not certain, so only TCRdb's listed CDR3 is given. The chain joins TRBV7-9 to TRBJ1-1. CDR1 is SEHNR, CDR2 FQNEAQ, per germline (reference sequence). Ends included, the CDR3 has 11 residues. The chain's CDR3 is CASSLGIAGFY.